The clone carrying this T cell receptor beta chain was observed at least ten times. The antigen remains unidentified. The CDR3 sequence is 14 residues long. Germline V gene sequence: CDR1 SGHRS, CDR2 YFSETQ. V was trimmed by 4 bases and J by 6 bases, leaving 16 bases between them. The source of the sample is a study of T cells after yellow fever vaccination. 5'RACE template switching generated TCR cDNA, adding a universal primer site and UMIs. TCRdb re-called the 5' RACE reads with MiXCR, one entry per CDR3 protein. The sample contains 150,000 to 200,000 distinct CDR3 sequences, approximately 6.2% of which appear only once. Study-wide results and limits: Post-booster reappearance was seen for most primary-vaccination clones (roughly 97% CD4, roughly 91% CD8).

This chain links TRBV5-1 with TRBJ1-2; D perhaps matches TRBD1 (6 bases). This TCR was recovered from a man aged 18 to 30 who received the YFV17D yellow fever vaccine. The material was CD4+ T cells sorted from PBMCs, obtained on the day of the first yellow fever vaccination. CDR3 nucleotides: TGCGCCAGCAGCGCTGGAGGGGGGGAGAATGGCTACACCTTC. Translated: CASSAGGGENGYTF.